Listed below are T cell receptor beta chains from one sample, sequenced in a study of T cells and Merkel cell carcinoma outcomes. The protocol was immunoSEQ multiplex PCR, while the TCRdb copy is restricted to in-frame clones and leaves out a portion. The repertoire holds over a thousand clones, around 89% seen once, with about 10% in the top ten. The sequenced sample was tumor tissue from Merkel cell carcinoma. These TCRs come from a human donor with Merkel cell carcinoma. CDR3s leave out the opening cysteine and the closing phenylalanine or tryptophan. A D gene is named only where the DNA matches it firmly. Clone size is not always given. Where it is, it says once, few, many or a class for expanded clones.

.,TRBV5-1,.,TRBJ2-3,ASRDRQTWTDTQY
.,TRBV9,once,TRBJ2-1,ASRPSGGGMNEQF
.,TRBV2,.,TRBJ2-1,ASTESGSYNEQF
TRBD1,TRBV5-4,.,TRBJ1-2,ASSSSGGLTYGYT
.,TRBV25-1,.,TRBJ2-1,ASSESPSGDNEQF
.,TRBV11-1,once,TRBJ1-3,ASSQDSGNTIY
TRBD1,TRBV11-2,.,TRBJ1-5,ASSGQGGPQH
.,TRBV30,.,TRBJ1-5,AWSVEGNQPQH
.,TRBV15,.,TRBJ2-5,ATSREAGGHETQY
TRBD1,TRBV18,.,TRBJ2-3,ASSPPNRGSDTQY
TRBD1,TRBV20-1,.,TRBJ2-3,SAPDRFLQY
.,TRBV28,.,TRBJ1-5,ASTPEKGYNQPQH
.,TRBV7-6,.,TRBJ2-7,ASSLNPSSYEQY